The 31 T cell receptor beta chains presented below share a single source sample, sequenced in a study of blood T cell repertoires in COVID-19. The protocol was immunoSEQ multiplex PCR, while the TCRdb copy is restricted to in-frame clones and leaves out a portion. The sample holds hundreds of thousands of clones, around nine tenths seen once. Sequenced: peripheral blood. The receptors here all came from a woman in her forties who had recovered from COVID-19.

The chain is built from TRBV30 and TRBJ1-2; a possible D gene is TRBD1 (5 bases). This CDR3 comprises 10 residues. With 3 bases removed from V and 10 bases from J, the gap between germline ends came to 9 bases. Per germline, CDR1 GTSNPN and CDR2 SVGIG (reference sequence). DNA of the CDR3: TGTGCCTGGAGCAACAGGTACTACACCTTC. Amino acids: CAWSNRYYTF.

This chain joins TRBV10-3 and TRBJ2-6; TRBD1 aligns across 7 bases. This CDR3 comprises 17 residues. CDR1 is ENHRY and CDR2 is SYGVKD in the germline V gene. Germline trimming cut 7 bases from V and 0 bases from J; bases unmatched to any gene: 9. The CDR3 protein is CAINRDRQHSGANVLTF. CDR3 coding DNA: TGTGCCATCAACCGGGACAGACAACACTCTGGGGCCAACGTCCTGACTTTC.

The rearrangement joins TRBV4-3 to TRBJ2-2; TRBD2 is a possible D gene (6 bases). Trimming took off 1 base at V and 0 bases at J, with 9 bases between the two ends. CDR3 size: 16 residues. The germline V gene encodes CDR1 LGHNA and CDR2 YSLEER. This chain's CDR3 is CASSQGGTANTGELFF. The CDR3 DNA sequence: TGCGCCAGCAGCCAAGGAGGGACTGCGAACACCGGGGAGCTGTTTTTT.

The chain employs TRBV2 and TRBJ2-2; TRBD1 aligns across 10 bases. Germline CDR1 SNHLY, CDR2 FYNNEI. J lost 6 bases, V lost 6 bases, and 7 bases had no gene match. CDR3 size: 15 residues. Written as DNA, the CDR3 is TGTGCCAGCAGCCGACAGGGGGCTGTCGCCGGGGAGCTGTTTTTT. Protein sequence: CASSRQGAVAGELFF. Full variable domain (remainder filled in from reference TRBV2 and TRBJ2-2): EPEVTQTPSHQVTQMGQEVILRCVPISNHLYFYWYRQILGQKVEFLVSFYNNEISEKSEIFDDQFSVERPDGSNFTLKIRSTKLEDSAMYFCASSRQGAVAGELFFGEGSRLTVL.

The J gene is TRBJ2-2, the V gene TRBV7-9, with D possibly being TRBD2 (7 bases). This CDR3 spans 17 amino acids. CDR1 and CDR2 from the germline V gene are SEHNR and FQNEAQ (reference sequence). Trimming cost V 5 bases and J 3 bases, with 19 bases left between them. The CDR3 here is CASSGSQGRGDTGELFF. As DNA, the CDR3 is TGTGCCAGCAGCGGATCTCAGGGGAGGGGGGACACCGGGGAGCTGTTTTTT.

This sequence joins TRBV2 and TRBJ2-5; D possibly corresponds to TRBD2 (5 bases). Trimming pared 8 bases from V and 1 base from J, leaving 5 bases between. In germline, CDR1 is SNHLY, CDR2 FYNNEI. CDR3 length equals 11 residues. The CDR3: CASRGQETQYF. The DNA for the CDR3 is TGTGCCAGCCGGGGCCAAGAGACCCAGTACTTC.

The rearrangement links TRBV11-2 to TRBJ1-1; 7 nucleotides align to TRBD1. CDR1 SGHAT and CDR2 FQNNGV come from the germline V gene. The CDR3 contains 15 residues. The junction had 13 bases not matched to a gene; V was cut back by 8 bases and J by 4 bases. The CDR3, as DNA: TGTGCCAGCGGCAAAGGAACAGGGGTTCGCACTGAAGCTTTCTTT. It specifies CASGKGTGVRTEAFF.

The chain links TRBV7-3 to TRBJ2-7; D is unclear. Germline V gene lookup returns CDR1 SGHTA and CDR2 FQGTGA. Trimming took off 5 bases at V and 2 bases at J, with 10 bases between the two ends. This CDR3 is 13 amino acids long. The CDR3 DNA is TGTGCCAGCAGCATCCCCCCGGCCTACGAGCAGTACTTC. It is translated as CASSIPPAYEQYF.

CDR3 in DNA: TGTGCCAGCAGTCTCAGGTGGTCGGGGCAGCCCCAGCATTTT. Translated: CASSLRWSGQPQHF. The genes are TRBV27 and TRBJ1-5; D not resolved. This CDR3 is built from 14 residues. Germline V lookup: CDR1 MNHEY, CDR2 SMNVEV (reference sequence). Trimming took off 5 bases at V and 7 bases at J, with 15 bases between the two ends.

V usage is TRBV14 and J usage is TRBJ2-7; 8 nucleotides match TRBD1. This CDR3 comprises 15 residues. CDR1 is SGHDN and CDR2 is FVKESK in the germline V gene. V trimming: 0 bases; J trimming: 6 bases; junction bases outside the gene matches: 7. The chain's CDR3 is CASSQDLNRGIEQYF. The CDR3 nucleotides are TGTGCCAGCAGCCAAGATTTGAACAGGGGGATCGAGCAGTACTTC.

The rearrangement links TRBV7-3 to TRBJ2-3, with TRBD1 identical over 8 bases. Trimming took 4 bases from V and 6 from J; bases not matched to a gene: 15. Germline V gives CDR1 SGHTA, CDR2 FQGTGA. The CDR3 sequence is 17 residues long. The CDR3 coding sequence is TGTGCCAGCAGCTCCACGACTCGACAGGGGACATGGGATACGCAGTATTTT. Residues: CASSSTTRQGTWDTQYF. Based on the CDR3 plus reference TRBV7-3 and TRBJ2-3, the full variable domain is GAGVSQTPSNKVTEKGKYVELRCDPISGHTALYWYRQSLGQGPEFLIYFQGTGAADDSGLPNDRFFAVRPEGSVSTLKIQRTERGDSAVYLCASSSTTRQGTWDTQYFGPGTRLTVL.

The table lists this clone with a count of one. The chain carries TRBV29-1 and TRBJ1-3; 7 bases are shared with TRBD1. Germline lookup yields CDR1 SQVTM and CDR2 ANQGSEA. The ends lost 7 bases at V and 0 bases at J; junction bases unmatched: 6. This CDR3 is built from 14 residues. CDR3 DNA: TGCAGCGCCACGGGACAGACCTCTGGAAACACCATATATTTT. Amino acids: CSATGQTSGNTIYF.

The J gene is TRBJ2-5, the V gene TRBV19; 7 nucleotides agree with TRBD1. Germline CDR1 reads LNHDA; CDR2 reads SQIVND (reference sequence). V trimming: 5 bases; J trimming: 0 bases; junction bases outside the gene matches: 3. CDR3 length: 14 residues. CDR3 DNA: TGTGCCAGTAGTGGCAGGGGGTACCAAGAGACCCAGTACTTC. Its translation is CASSGRGYQETQYF.

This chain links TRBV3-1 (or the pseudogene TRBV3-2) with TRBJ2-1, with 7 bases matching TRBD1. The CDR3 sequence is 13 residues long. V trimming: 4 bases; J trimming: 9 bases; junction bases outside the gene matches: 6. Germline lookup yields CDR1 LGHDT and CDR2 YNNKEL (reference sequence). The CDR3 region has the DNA TGTGCCAGCAGCCCCAGAGGGGGCGGTGAGCAGTTCTTC. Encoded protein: CASSPRGGGEQFF.

The CDR3 spells CASSPSPQGREHRGAVF. Here the CDR3 DNA reads TGTGCCAGCAGCCCTTCCCCACAGGGACGGGAACACCGGGGAGCTGTTTTT. This chain connects TRBV21-1 to TRBJ2-2; TRBD1, the table's D call, lacks a check against the DNA. TRBV21-1 is recorded as a pseudogene. The length of the CDR3 is 17 residues.

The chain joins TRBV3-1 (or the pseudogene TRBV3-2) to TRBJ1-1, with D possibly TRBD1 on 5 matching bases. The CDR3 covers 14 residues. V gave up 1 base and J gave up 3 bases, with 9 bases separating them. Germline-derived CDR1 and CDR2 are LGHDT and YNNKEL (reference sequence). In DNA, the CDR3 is TGTGCCAGCAGCCAAGGGGGCCCCCACACTGAAGCTTTCTTT. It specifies CASSQGGPHTEAFF.

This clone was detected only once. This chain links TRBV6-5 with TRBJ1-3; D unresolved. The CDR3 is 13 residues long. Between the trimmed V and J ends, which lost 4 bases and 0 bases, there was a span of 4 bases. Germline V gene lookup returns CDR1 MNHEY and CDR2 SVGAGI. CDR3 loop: CASSWASGNTIYF. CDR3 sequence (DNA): TGTGCCAGCAGTTGGGCCTCTGGAAACACCATATATTTT.

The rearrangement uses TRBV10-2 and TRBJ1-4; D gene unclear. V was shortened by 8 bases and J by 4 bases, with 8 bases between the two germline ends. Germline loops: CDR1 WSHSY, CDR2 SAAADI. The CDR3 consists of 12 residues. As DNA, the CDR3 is TGCGCCAGCTGGCGGATTAATGAAAAACTGTTTTTT. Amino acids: CASWRINEKLFF.

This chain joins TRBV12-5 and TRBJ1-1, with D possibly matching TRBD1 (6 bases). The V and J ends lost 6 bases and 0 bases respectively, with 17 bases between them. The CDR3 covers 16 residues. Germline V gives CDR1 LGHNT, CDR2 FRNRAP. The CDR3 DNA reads TGTGCTAGTGGCCACGCCCCGACAGGCCTGAACACTGAAGCTTTCTTT. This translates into CASGHAPTGLNTEAFF.

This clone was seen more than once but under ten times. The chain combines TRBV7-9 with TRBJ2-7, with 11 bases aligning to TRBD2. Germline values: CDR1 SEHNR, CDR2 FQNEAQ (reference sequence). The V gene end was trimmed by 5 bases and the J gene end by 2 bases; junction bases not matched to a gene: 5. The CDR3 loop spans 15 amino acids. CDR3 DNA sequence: TGTGCCAGCAGCCCGGGACTAGCGGACACCTACGAGCAGTACTTC. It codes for CASSPGLADTYEQYF.

The CDR3 region is CATSRTGGREQYF. In DNA, the CDR3 is TGTGCCACCAGCAGAACAGGGGGGAGGGAGCAGTACTTC. This chain joins TRBV15 and TRBJ2-7; TRBD1 matches 8 bases. Germline CDR1 and CDR2: LNHNV and YYDKDF (reference sequence). V was pared by 2 bases and J by 7 bases, with 4 bases of the junction left unmatched. The CDR3 is 13 amino acids.

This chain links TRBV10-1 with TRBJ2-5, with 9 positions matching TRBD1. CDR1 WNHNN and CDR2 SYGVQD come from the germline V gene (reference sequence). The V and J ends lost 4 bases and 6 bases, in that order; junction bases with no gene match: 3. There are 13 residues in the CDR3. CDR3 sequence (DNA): TGCGCCAGCAGTGCTGGGACAGGGAAGACCCAGTACTTC. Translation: CASSAGTGKTQYF.

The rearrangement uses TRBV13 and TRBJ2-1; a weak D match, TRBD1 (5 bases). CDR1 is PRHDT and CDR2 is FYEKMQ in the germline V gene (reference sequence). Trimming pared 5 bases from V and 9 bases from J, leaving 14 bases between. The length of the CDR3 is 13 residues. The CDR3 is CASSAQGLGEQFF. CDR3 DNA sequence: TGTGCCAGCAGCGCCCAGGGTCTGGGTGAGCAGTTCTTC.

This chain's CDR3 is CASSDAARETQYF. The CDR3, as DNA: TGTGCCAGCAGTGATGCGGCTAGGGAGACCCAGTACTTC. The chain is built from TRBV6-1 and TRBJ2-5; D unresolved. The CDR3 sequence is 13 residues long. Trimming left V 3 bases short and J 5 bases short, with 10 bases between. Germline V gives CDR1 MNHNS, CDR2 SASEGT.

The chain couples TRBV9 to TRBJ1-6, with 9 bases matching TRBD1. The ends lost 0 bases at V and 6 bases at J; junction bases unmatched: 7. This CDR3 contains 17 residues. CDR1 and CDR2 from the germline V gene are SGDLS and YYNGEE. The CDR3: CASSVGGTGWSNSPLHF. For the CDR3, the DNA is TGTGCCAGCAGCGTAGGGGGGACAGGGTGGAGTAATTCACCCCTCCACTTT. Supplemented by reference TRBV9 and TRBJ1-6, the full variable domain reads DSGVTQTPKHLITATGQRVTLRCSPRSGDLSVYWYQQSLDQGLQFLIQYYNGEERAKGNILERFSAQQFPDLHSELNLSSLELGDSALYFCASSVGGTGWSNSPLHFGNGTRLTVT.

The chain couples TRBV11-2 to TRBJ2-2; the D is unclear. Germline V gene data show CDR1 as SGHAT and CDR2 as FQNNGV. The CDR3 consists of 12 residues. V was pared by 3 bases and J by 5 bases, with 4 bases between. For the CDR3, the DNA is TGTGCCAGCAGCTTTCAGACCGGGGAGCTGTTTTTT. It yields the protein CASSFQTGELFF. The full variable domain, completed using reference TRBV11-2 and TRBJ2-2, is EAGVAQSPRYKIIEKRQSVAFWCNPISGHATLYWYQQILGQGPKLLIQFQNNGVVDDSQLPKDRFSAERLKGVDSTLKIQPAKLEDSAVYLCASSFQTGELFFGEGSRLTVL.

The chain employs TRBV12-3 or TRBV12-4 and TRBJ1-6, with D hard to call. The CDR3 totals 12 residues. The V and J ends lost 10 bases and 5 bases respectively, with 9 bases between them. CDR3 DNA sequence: TGTGCCACCCGCCACAATAATTCACCCCTCCACTTT. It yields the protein CATRHNNSPLHF.

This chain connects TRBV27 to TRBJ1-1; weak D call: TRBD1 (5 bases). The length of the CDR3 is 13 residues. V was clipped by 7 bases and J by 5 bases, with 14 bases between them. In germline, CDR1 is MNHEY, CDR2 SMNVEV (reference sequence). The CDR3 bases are TGTGCCAGCACACTATCGGGGGGAACTGAAGCTTTCTTT. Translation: CASTLSGGTEAFF.

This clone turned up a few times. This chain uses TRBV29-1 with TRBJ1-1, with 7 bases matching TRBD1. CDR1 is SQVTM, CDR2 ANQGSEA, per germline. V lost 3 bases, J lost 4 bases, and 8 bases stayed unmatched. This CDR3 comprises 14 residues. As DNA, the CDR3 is TGCAGCGTTGACCCGGACAGGCAACTCACTGAAGCTTTCTTT. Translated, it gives CSVDPDRQLTEAFF.

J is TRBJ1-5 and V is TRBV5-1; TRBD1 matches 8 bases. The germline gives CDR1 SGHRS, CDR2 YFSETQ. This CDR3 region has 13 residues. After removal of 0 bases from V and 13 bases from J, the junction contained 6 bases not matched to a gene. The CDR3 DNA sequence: TGCGCCAGCAGCTTGGGGGCGGACAGGGAACAGCATTTT. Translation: CASSLGADREQHF.

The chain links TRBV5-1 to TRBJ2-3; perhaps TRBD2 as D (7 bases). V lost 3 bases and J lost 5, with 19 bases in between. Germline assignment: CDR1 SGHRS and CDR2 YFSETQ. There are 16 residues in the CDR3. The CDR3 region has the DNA TGCGCCAGCAGCTGGGAAGGGGGGGCGAGTAAAGATACGCAGTATTTT. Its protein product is CASSWEGGASKDTQYF.